The sequence of this T cell receptor beta chain was determined in a study of blood T cell repertoires in COVID-19. Original methodology: Nucleated cell number was recorded as an estimate derived from reference gene primer amplification. Sequencing was performed with immunoSEQ multiplex PCR; in TCRdb, only in-frame clones are kept and a portion is missing. That table gives V, J and clone size, and the DNA gave D and trimming. Of some 120,000 clones listed, roughly nine tenths are singletons. V lost 8 bases to trimming and J lost 0 bases; unmatched junction nucleotides: 25. The CDR3 spans 23 residues. Germline CDR1 SNHLY, CDR2 FYNNEI.

The source is a man aged 50 or older with COVID-19, enrolled during active disease. The sequenced sample was peripheral blood. V gene TRBV2 combines with J gene TRBJ2-1; 13 positions match TRBD2. The CDR3 nucleotides are TGTGCCAGCTACGGCGACAGCACCCCGACTAGCGGGAGGTCAAGGAGCTCCTACAATGAGCAGTTCTTC. Its protein product is CASYGDSTPTSGRSRSSYNEQFF.